Shown below are 22 T cell receptor beta chains from a single sample sequenced in a study of blood T cells in healthy people across ages. Sample-barcoded 5' priming and a J-beta primer mix drove a second PCR of about 6 to 12 cycles. TCRdb re-called the 5' RACE reads with MiXCR, one entry per CDR3 protein. The sample lists around 800,000 distinct CDR3 sequences, about 62% occurring once. Sequencing input: blood. Receptor source: a man aged 25-40 years in good health.

The V call is TRBV9, the J call TRBJ1-5; 9 nucleotides agree with TRBD1. With V trimmed by 2 bases and J by 7 bases, 7 bases remained unmatched. Germline CDR1 reads SGDLS; CDR2 reads YYNGEE. The CDR3 extends over 15 amino acids. The CDR3 is CASSVGGTGNQPQHF. The CDR3 DNA sequence: TGTGCCAGCAGCGTGGGGGGGACAGGGAACCAGCCCCAGCATTTT.

This clonotype came up a few times. The chain has TRBV15 and TRBJ2-1, with 7 nucleotides matching TRBD1. V dropped 5 bases and J dropped 0; count of bases not matched to a gene: 7. CDR1 is LNHNV and CDR2 is YYDKDF in the germline V gene (reference sequence). There are 16 residues in the CDR3. Written as DNA, the CDR3 is TGTGCCACCAGCGAAGGGACAGCTCTCTCCTACAATGAGCAGTTCTTC. It encodes CATSEGTALSYNEQFF. The complete variable domain, with remaining parts taken from reference TRBV15 and TRBJ2-1, reads DAMVIQNPRYQVTQFGKPVTLSCSQTLNHNVMYWYQQKSSQAPKLLFHYYDKDFNNEADTPDNFQSRRPNTSFCFLDIRSPGLGDTAMYLCATSEGTALSYNEQFFGPGTRLTVL.

This clonotype was recorded once. The chain couples TRBV29-1 to TRBJ2-7, with D possibly matching TRBD2 (7 bases). Trimming pared 6 bases from V and 2 bases from J, leaving 17 bases between. This CDR3 comprises 14 residues. Germline V CDR1 and CDR2: SQVTM, ANQGSEA. As DNA, the CDR3 is TGCAGCGTGAGGGGGGGCAGCGAACCCTACGAGCAGTACTTC. Protein product: CSVRGGSEPYEQYF.

In its sample, this clonotype was seen once. The chain couples TRBV9 to TRBJ2-1; no reliable D call. Trimming pared 0 bases from V and 8 bases from J, leaving 12 bases between. The CDR3 has 14 amino acids. Germline V gene data show CDR1 as SGDLS and CDR2 as YYNGEE. The CDR3 loop reads CASSVGGFPDEQFF. The CDR3 DNA follows: TGTGCCAGCAGCGTAGGTGGCTTCCCCGATGAGCAGTTCTTC.

The rearrangement joins TRBV9 to TRBJ2-1; 12 bases map to TRBD2. This CDR3 has 16 residues. CDR1 SGDLS and CDR2 YYNGEE come from the germline V gene. V shed 3 bases and J 7 bases; nucleotides not matched to a gene: 8. The CDR3, as DNA: TGTGCCAGCAGCGCCCCACTAGCGGGGGGTGGGAATGAGCAGTTCTTC. It yields the protein CASSAPLAGGGNEQFF.

The chain is built from TRBV6-1 and TRBJ1-2; TRBD1 is a possible D gene (6 bases). The V gene lost 0 bases and the J gene lost 8 bases, with 19 bases spanning the gap. Germline values: CDR1 MNHNS, CDR2 SASEGT. The CDR3 consists of 16 residues. The CDR3 spells CASSEAGRDRWRGYTF. In DNA, the CDR3 is TGTGCCAGCAGTGAAGCGGGGAGAGACAGGTGGAGGGGCTACACCTTC.

The chain joins TRBV6-2 or TRBV6-3 to TRBJ2-1; D is perhaps TRBD1 (6 bases). Germline V gene sequence: CDR1 MNHEY, CDR2 SVGEGT. The CDR3 is made up of 16 amino acids. The V gene lost 6 bases and the J gene lost 1 base, with 16 bases spanning the gap. The CDR3 bases are TGTGCCAGCAGCCGTAGGGTCGGACAGTCCTACAATGAGCAGTTCTTC. It encodes CASSRRVGQSYNEQFF.

This clonotype was seen more than once but under ten times. The chain uses TRBV13 and TRBJ1-2, with a weak D call TRBD1 (6 bases). Germline CDR1 is PRHDT and CDR2 is FYEKMQ (reference sequence). V dropped 1 base and J dropped 4 bases, with 10 bases sitting between them. CDR3 length: 14 amino acids. The chain's CDR3 is CASSLVDRPYGYTF. CDR3 bases: TGTGCCAGCAGCTTAGTAGACAGGCCCTATGGCTACACCTTC.

The rearrangement links TRBV10-3 to TRBJ2-1, with 8 bases lining up with TRBD1. The V and J ends lost 3 bases and 7 bases, in that order; junction bases with no gene match: 14. The CDR3 spans 17 residues. Germline V lookup: CDR1 ENHRY, CDR2 SYGVKD. CDR3 sequence: CAISEFLGQDGINEQFF. The CDR3 coding sequence is TGTGCCATCAGTGAATTTTTGGGACAGGATGGGATAAATGAGCAGTTCTTC.

This clonotype was recorded many times. V gene TRBV29-1 combines with J gene TRBJ2-3; TRBD2 might be the D (5 bases). The V and J ends lost 7 bases and 2 bases respectively, with 10 bases between them. CDR1 and CDR2 (germline): SQVTM, ANQGSEA. The CDR3 is 12 residues long. The CDR3 loop reads CSAGGHTDTQYF. In DNA, the CDR3 is TGCAGCGCCGGAGGTCACACAGATACGCAGTATTTT.

The chain couples TRBV5-6 to TRBJ1-6; D call uncertain. Per germline, CDR1 SGHDT and CDR2 YYEEEE. The V end was cut by 1 base, the J end by 8 bases, with 10 bases between. The CDR3 extends over 14 amino acids. The DNA for the CDR3 is TGTGCCAGCAGCTTGTTTTCGTCAGATTCACCCCTCCACTTT. Translated: CASSLFSSDSPLHF. The whole variable domain, filled in from reference TRBV5-6 and TRBJ1-6, reads DAGVTQSPTHLIKTRGQQVTLRCSPKSGHDTVSWYQQALGQGPQFIFQYYEEEERQRGNFPDRFSGHQFPNYSSELNVNALLLGDSALYLCASSLFSSDSPLHFGNGTRLTVT.

The CDR3 DNA is TGTGCCAGCAGTTACCCGTCTAAGGGGGTCACAGATACGCAGTATTTT. This sequence encodes CASSYPSKGVTDTQYF. The chain has TRBV6-2 or TRBV6-3 and TRBJ2-3, with D possibly TRBD1 on 6 matching bases. CDR3 length: 16 residues. The germline V gene encodes CDR1 MNHEY and CDR2 SVGEGT. The V and J ends lost 2 bases and 2 bases respectively, with 14 bases between them.

The chain employs TRBV7-3 and TRBJ1-1, with D unresolved. The germline V gene has CDR1 SGHTA and CDR2 FQGTGA. V was pared by 0 bases and J by 1 base, with 6 bases between. CDR3 size: 14 residues. The CDR3 nucleotides are TGTGCCAGCAGCTTAACGTCCCAGAACACTGAAGCTTTCTTT. This gives the protein CASSLTSQNTEAFF.

This rearrangement joins TRBV6-5 to TRBJ2-7, with D tentatively TRBD1 (6 bases). Deletions cut 2 bases from V and 4 bases from J, with 12 bases between. Germline V lookup: CDR1 MNHEY, CDR2 SVGAGI. The CDR3 spans 14 residues. The CDR3 here is CASSYNTGSYEQYF. CDR3 coding DNA: TGTGCCAGCAGTTACAATACAGGGTCTTACGAGCAGTACTTC.

This clonotype occurred once. The V call is TRBV6-2 or TRBV6-3, the J call TRBJ2-5, with D perhaps given as TRBD1 or TRBD2 (5 bases each). Germline V lookup: CDR1 MNHEY, CDR2 SVGEGT. Deletions cut 7 bases from V and 5 bases from J, with 17 bases between. The CDR3 is 14 amino acids. The chain's CDR3 is CASNPPGTVETQYF. CDR3 in DNA: TGTGCCAGCAATCCCCCGGGGACGGTTGAGACCCAGTACTTC.

In its sample, this clonotype was seen a few times. The rearrangement uses TRBV4-3 and TRBJ2-6; D could derive from TRBD1 or TRBD2 (5 bases each). CDR1 and CDR2 (germline): LGHNA, YSLEER. Trimming took 0 bases from V and 10 from J, leaving 16 bases between them. The CDR3 runs 16 residues. The chain's CDR3 is CASSQDLPGTPNVLTF. The CDR3 DNA reads as TGCGCCAGCAGCCAAGATCTTCCTGGGACCCCGAACGTCCTGACTTTC.

V usage is TRBV29-1 and J usage is TRBJ1-2, with 10 bases matching TRBD1. The V segment lost 4 bases and the J segment 3 bases; nucleotides outside the gene matches: 8. The V gene's germline CDR1 is SQVTM and CDR2 ANQGSEA. The CDR3 is 15 residues long. CDR3 coding DNA: TGCAGCGTTGCTGTCCGGGACAGGGGCGACTATGGCTACACCTTC. Protein: CSVAVRDRGDYGYTF.

This clonotype appeared once. This sequence joins TRBV27 and TRBJ1-1; weak D call: TRBD1 (6 bases). CDR1 and CDR2 from the germline V gene are MNHEY and SMNVEV (reference sequence). This CDR3 is 14 amino acids long. Trimming removed 8 bases at V and 2 bases at J, with 15 bases between. The CDR3 protein is CASGSTGLNTEAFF. The CDR3 nucleotides read TGTGCCAGCGGGTCTACAGGGCTAAACACTGAAGCTTTCTTT.

Concerning this clonotype itself: The junction and the germline gene differ at one end; a read error may be behind it. CDR3 protein: CAGSFTHARGQGYNEQFF. CDR3 bases: TGTGCCGGCAGCTTCACACACGCTCGGGGACAGGGGTACAATGAGCAGTTCTTC. This chain uses TRBV7-8 with TRBJ2-1, with 10 bases lining up with TRBD1. CDR1 SGHVS and CDR2 FQNEAQ come from the germline V gene. The CDR3 is 18 amino acids.

This clonotype was counted a few times. This sequence joins TRBV7-2 and TRBJ2-7, with 8 nucleotides matching TRBD1. Per the germline V gene, CDR1 is SGHTA and CDR2 is FQGNSA. Trimming removed 5 bases from V and 5 bases from J; junction bases left unmatched: 14. There are 16 residues in the CDR3. CDR3 in DNA: TGTGCCAGCAGCCGACCTGAGGACAGGGTTATTAACGAGCAGTACTTC. This encodes CASSRPEDRVINEQYF.

The rearrangement uses TRBV28 and TRBJ2-3, with TRBD1 matching over 8 bases. CDR1 and CDR2 (germline): MDHEN, SYDVKM. With 4 bases clipped from V and 1 base from J, the junction kept 4 bases outside the gene matches. The CDR3 covers 15 residues. Here the CDR3 DNA reads TGTGCCAGCAGTTCTTTGACAGGGGGCACAGATACGCAGTATTTT. Amino acids: CASSSLTGGTDTQYF.

V gene TRBV5-1 combines with J gene TRBJ2-3, with 9 nucleotides matching TRBD1. V lost 4 bases to trimming and J lost 5 bases; unmatched junction nucleotides: 11. Germline loops: CDR1 SGHRS, CDR2 YFSETQ. This CDR3 contains 16 residues. CDR3 bases: TGCGCCAGCAGCCTAGGGGACAGGGATGGGGGAGATACGCAGTATTTT. Translated: CASSLGDRDGGDTQYF. Full variable domain (missing parts from reference TRBV5-1 and TRBJ2-3): KAGVTQTPRYLIKTRGQQVTLSCSPISGHRSVSWYQQTPGQGLQFLFEYFSETQRNKGNFPGRFSGRQFSNSRSEMNVSTLELGDSALYLCASSLGDRDGGDTQYFGPGTRLTVL.